This paragraph reports one T cell receptor (beta chain). This CDR3 has 11 amino acids. Deletions cut 3 bases from V and 6 bases from J, with 5 bases between. Clones were read by immunoSEQ multiplex PCR, and TCRdb kept only the in-frame ones, dropping some. The table records 130,000 to 150,000 clones, 85% to 95% of them present only once. The sample is drawn from a study of control samples from healthy donors and cancer patients. The rearrangement joins TRBV12-3 or TRBV12-4 to TRBJ1-1; D remains ambiguous. This clonotype was obtained from a man in his sixties with colorectal cancer. Sequencing used PBMCs. CDR3 sequence reads: CASSFKAEAFF. In DNA form, the CDR3 reads TGTGCCAGCAGTTTTAAGGCTGAAGCTTTCTTT.